Listed here are 9 T cell receptor beta chains from one sample, sequenced in a study of T cell responses to AZD1222 COVID-19 vaccine. Libraries were prepared by immunoSEQ multiplex PCR; TCRdb keeps only in-frame clonotypes and omits some of them. The repertoire consists of about 150,000 clones, with roughly 90% occurring once and the leading ten covering 3% to 3.5%. The source was peripheral blood, collected 28 days after the second AZD1222 dose. These receptors all come from an adult who received the AZD1222 COVID-19 vaccine.

The genes are TRBV5-5 and TRBJ2-3; D is unclear. The CDR3 runs 13 residues. The germline V gene has CDR1 SGHKS and CDR2 YYEKEE (reference sequence). Trimming removed 2 bases from V and 2 bases from J, with 6 bases in between. The CDR3, as DNA: TGTGCCAGCAGCTTCCATACCACAGATACGCAGTATTTT. Protein sequence: CASSFHTTDTQYF.

The rearrangement uses TRBV6-5 and TRBJ2-7; 8 bases are a match to TRBD2. In germline, CDR1 is MNHEY, CDR2 SVGAGI. The J segment lost 5 bases and the V segment lost 0 bases, leaving 6 bases of the junction unmatched. This CDR3 spans 15 amino acids. This CDR3 is CASSYSPAGVDEQYF. The CDR3 DNA sequence: TGTGCCAGCAGTTACTCCCCAGCGGGAGTCGACGAGCAGTACTTC.

DNA for the CDR3: TGTGCCAGCAGTTACTGGGGGACAGGGTCTGGCTACACCTTC. Amino acids: CASSYWGTGSGYTF. The chain carries TRBV6-5 and TRBJ1-2; TRBD1 aligns across 9 bases. The germline CDR1 and CDR2 sequences are MNHEY and SVGAGI. The length of the CDR3 is 14 residues. Unmatched junction bases numbered 4, after V lost 1 base and J lost 7 bases.

Note on this clone: The junction and the germline gene differ at one end; a read error may be behind it. The rearrangement links TRBV2 to TRBJ2-1, with 7 positions matching TRBD1. The CDR3 extends over 14 amino acids. Germline V gene lookup returns CDR1 SNHLY and CDR2 FYNNEI. The CDR3: CASTEQGSYNEQFF. As DNA, the CDR3 is TGTGCCAGCACTGAACAGGGGTCCTACAATGAGCAGTTCTTC.

The V gene is TRBV2, the J gene TRBJ1-1; weak D call: TRBD1 (6 bases). CDR3 length: 13 residues. Trimming removed 6 bases at V and 1 base at J, with 9 bases between. Germline V gene sequence: CDR1 SNHLY, CDR2 FYNNEI. CDR3 residues: CASREDRNTEAFF. As DNA, the CDR3 is TGTGCCAGCAGGGAGGACAGGAACACTGAAGCTTTCTTT.

The chain is built from TRBV5-1 and TRBJ1-3; 7 bases are shared with TRBD1. V was clipped by 3 bases and J by 4 bases; unmatched bases: 7. Germline CDR1 reads SGHRS; CDR2 reads YFSETQ. The CDR3 is made up of 15 amino acids. The CDR3 protein is CASSSTGDTGNTIYF. The DNA for the CDR3 is TGCGCCAGCAGCTCTACAGGGGACACAGGAAACACCATATATTTT.

The chain employs TRBV6-2 or TRBV6-3 and TRBJ2-1; 8 nucleotides match TRBD2. The ends lost 1 base at V and 7 bases at J; junction bases unmatched: 6. The germline gives CDR1 MNHEY, CDR2 SVGEGT. The CDR3 has 15 amino acids. CDR3 bases: TGTGCCAGCAGTTACTTGGGGCTAGCGGGTAATGAGCAGTTCTTC. Amino acids: CASSYLGLAGNEQFF.

The chain recombines TRBV10-3 with TRBJ1-2, with a weak D call TRBD1 (5 bases). This CDR3 spans 13 amino acids. Germline loops: CDR1 ENHRY, CDR2 SYGVKD. The V end was cut by 7 bases, the J end by 5 bases, with 14 bases between. CDR3 region: CAIKPGLGYGYTF. CDR3 in DNA: TGTGCCATCAAGCCAGGGCTTGGGTATGGCTACACCTTC.

The V and J genes are TRBV20-1 and TRBJ2-2, with TRBD1 identical over 10 bases. The germline V gene has CDR1 DFQATT and CDR2 SNEGSKA (reference sequence). V gave up 3 bases and J gave up 7 bases; unmatched junction bases: 8. CDR3 length: 15 amino acids. For the CDR3, the DNA is TGCAGTGCTAGTCTACGGGACAGGGGAGGCGGGGAGCTGTTTTTT. It specifies CSASLRDRGGGELFF.